This T cell receptor (beta chain) was retrieved from a study of blood T cell repertoires in COVID-19. Study at large: The United States, Italy and Spain supplied acute and convalescent COVID-19 samples.

The CDR3 length is 11 residues. In germline, CDR1 is SEHNR, CDR2 FQNEAQ (reference sequence). Trimming cost V 5 bases and J 3 bases, with 4 bases left between them. Sequencing was performed with immunoSEQ multiplex PCR; in TCRdb, only in-frame clones are kept and a portion is missing. The top ten clones hold about 4.8% of a sample with some 210,000 clones, approximately 89% of them seen once. Specimen: peripheral blood. This chain joins TRBV7-9 and TRBJ1-1; D remains ambiguous. This TCR was sampled from a woman in her thirties or forties with acute or convalescent COVID-19. The CDR3 reads CASSPDTEAFF. The CDR3, as DNA: TGTGCCAGCAGCCCCGACACTGAAGCTTTCTTT.